This entry describes one TCR beta chain. What it binds is not known. These data are taken from a study of shared clonotypes between healthy human individuals. Study background: The plates for each donor numbered three CD4 naive, three CD4 memory, two CD8 naive and one CD8 memory.

Findings of the study overall: Having only a few donors restricted how much genetic and exposure-history diversity was captured. With four donors compared, around 5.4% of naive CD4 clonotypes were shared.

Sequenced by immunoSEQ multiplex PCR; TCRdb stores in-frame clones only, minus some. The data contain 950,000 to 1,100,000 clones, approximately 80% of them singletons. CDR3 length: 15 amino acids. Per germline, CDR1 MNHEY and CDR2 SVGAGI. V shed 2 bases and J shed 2 bases, with 13 bases lying between them. V gene TRBV6-5 combines with J gene TRBJ2-7; the D gene is possibly TRBD1 (6 bases). The clonotype originates from a man aged 18 to 30 in good health. Some clones in this sample may be carry-over from other donors' samples. The sequenced sample was memory CD4+ T cells from PBMCs. The subset is: CD45RA-negative fraction. For the CDR3, the DNA is TGTGCCAGCAGTTACCATAACAGGGATCCCTACGAGCAGTACTTC. Protein: CASSYHNRDPYEQYF.